The 6 T cell receptor beta chains reported below all come from one sample, sequenced in a study of T-cell reconstitution after alpha-beta-depleted transplantation in children. The TCRbeta library incorporated unique molecular identifiers. One entry per CDR3 protein results from TCRdb running MiXCR on the PCR reads. This sample has about 210,000 distinct CDR3 sequences, with approximately 19% found just once. This sample comprised PBMCs, mostly from graft donor cells, obtained 360 days after TCRalphabeta/CD19-depleted stem cell transplant. The origin of the receptors is a male patient aged 2 to 9 who had a stem cell transplant for acute lymphoblastic leukemia, so the T cells may come from the graft donor.

This clonotype was seen a handful of times. This sequence joins TRBV12-3 or TRBV12-4 and TRBJ2-5, with D possibly TRBD1 on 6 matching bases. Trimming removed 5 bases from V and 0 bases from J, with 7 bases in between. This CDR3 comprises 13 residues. The CDR3 sequence: CASSGQNQETQYF. The DNA for the CDR3 is TGTGCCAGCAGTGGACAGAACCAAGAGACCCAGTACTTC.

This clonotype has ten or more counts. The J gene is TRBJ1-1, the V gene TRBV27, with TRBD1 identical over 7 bases. CDR1 is MNHEY and CDR2 is SMNVEV in the germline V gene (reference sequence). Trimming at V came to 5 bases and at J to 5 bases, leaving 8 bases not matched to a gene. This CDR3 has 14 amino acids. The CDR3 reads CASSHRGGETEAFF. As DNA, the CDR3 is TGTGCCAGCAGTCACAGGGGCGGGGAGACTGAAGCTTTCTTT.

This chain uses TRBV20-1 with TRBJ2-3, with 7 bases identical to TRBD1. The germline V gene encodes CDR1 DFQATT and CDR2 SNEGSKA (reference sequence). The CDR3 consists of 15 residues. V was clipped by 2 bases and J by 0 bases; unmatched bases: 5. The CDR3 region has the DNA TGCAGTGCTAGAATCCCAGGGGGAAGCACAGATACGCAGTATTTT. It translates to CSARIPGGSTDTQYF.

The chain links TRBV7-9 to TRBJ2-7; D could derive from TRBD1 or TRBD2 (7 bases each). CDR3 length: 17 residues. The germline CDR1 and CDR2 sequences are SEHNR and FQNEAQ (reference sequence). The V end lost 0 bases, the J end lost 3 bases, and 18 bases lay between the germline ends. CDR3 coding DNA: TGTGCCAGCAGCTTAGCGCAGGGCAGGGGGGGATACTACGAGCAGTACTTC. Translated: CASSLAQGRGGYYEQYF.

J is TRBJ2-3 and V is TRBV10-2; no reliable D call. The germline V gene encodes CDR1 WSHSY and CDR2 SAAADI. The CDR3 covers 11 residues. The V end lost 7 bases, the J end lost 2 bases, and 4 bases lay between the germline ends. In nucleotides, the CDR3 is TGCGCCAGCAACTTCACAGATACGCAGTATTTT. It encodes CASNFTDTQYF.

The table lists this clonotype with a few counts. V is TRBV24-1 and J is TRBJ2-1; the D is unclear. Germline V gene data show CDR1 as KGHDR and CDR2 as SFDVKD. This CDR3 contains 13 residues. V lost 6 bases and J 6 bases, leaving 11 bases between the germline ends. As DNA, the CDR3 is TGTGCCACCAGTAATAGGGAAAGCAATGAGCAGTTCTTC. Amino acid sequence: CATSNRESNEQFF.